The 24 T cell receptor beta chains listed next were all sequenced from one sample in a study of T cell responses to AZD1222 COVID-19 vaccine (dated by TCRdb to the early 2020s). Library preparation employed the immunoSEQ multiplex PCR assay. Here the immuneACCESS table is served through TCRdb, limited to in-frame sequences with V and J called. Missing clones are a known gap in these copies; in checked studies unresolved V genes cover under half, and the rest lacks a known reason. The sample has 65,000 to 70,000 clones on record, 70% to 90% of them singletons. In total, the top ten clones hold 25% of the sample. The time point label on this specimen signifies: about 28 days (+/-7) after the second vaccine dose. Sequenced here: peripheral blood, sampled 28 days after the second AZD1222 dose. The origin of the receptors is an adult who received the AZD1222 COVID-19 vaccine.

The chain uses TRBV30 and TRBJ1-2; possible D gene TRBD1, 5 bases. There are 14 residues in the CDR3. With 2 bases removed from V and 2 bases from J, the gap between germline ends came to 12 bases. In germline, CDR1 is GTSNPN, CDR2 SVGIG (reference sequence). The CDR3 here is CAWSKGPPNYGYTF. For the CDR3, the DNA is TGTGCCTGGAGTAAGGGACCGCCAAACTATGGCTACACCTTC.

V usage is TRBV19 and J usage is TRBJ1-2; D remains unclear. This CDR3 has 14 residues. Germline CDR1 LNHDA, CDR2 SQIVND (reference sequence). Trimming shortened V by 6 bases and J by 4 bases, and 15 bases separated the two germline ends. The DNA of the CDR3 is TGTGCCAGTAGCCCAGCGATAACCTCCTATGGCTACACCTTC. Translating it yields CASSPAITSYGYTF. Together with reference TRBV19 and TRBJ1-2, the CDR3 gives the full variable domain: DGGITQSPKYLFRKEGQNVTLSCEQNLNHDAMYWYRQDPGQGLRLIYYSQIVNDFQKGDIAEGYSVSREKKESFPLTVTSAQKNPTAFYLCASSPAITSYGYTFGSGTRLTVV.

The chain uses TRBV29-1 and TRBJ2-7; D gene uncertain. Germline values: CDR1 SQVTM, CDR2 ANQGSEA. CDR3 size: 12 residues. Trimming took off 4 bases at V and 4 bases at J, with 11 bases between the two ends. This CDR3 reads CSVVADEYEQYF. CDR3 sequence (DNA): TGCAGCGTTGTGGCAGACGAGTACGAGCAGTACTTC.

This clone appeared a single time. The chain employs TRBV9 and TRBJ1-1; no clear D gene. CDR1 SGDLS and CDR2 YYNGEE come from the germline V gene. This CDR3 is built from 14 residues. V lost 3 bases and J lost 2, with 11 bases in between. CDR3 region: CASSEGSLNTEAFF. As DNA, the CDR3 is TGTGCCAGCAGCGAGGGCAGCTTAAACACTGAAGCTTTCTTT.

This clone was observed once. This rearrangement joins TRBV3-1 (or the pseudogene TRBV3-2) to TRBJ2-1, with 10 bases aligning to TRBD2. The germline V gene has CDR1 LGHDT and CDR2 YNNKEL (reference sequence). J gave up 4 bases and V 4 bases, and 4 bases lay outside the gene matches. The length of the CDR3 is 15 residues. CDR3 in DNA: TGTGCCAGCAGCCCACTAGCGGGACTATACAATGAGCAGTTCTTC. Its protein is CASSPLAGLYNEQFF.

The chain uses TRBV12-3 or TRBV12-4 and TRBJ1-4; D is perhaps TRBD1 (5 bases). The CDR3 is 13 residues long. V gave up 6 bases and J gave up 4 bases, with 9 bases separating them. The CDR3, as DNA: TGTGCCAGCAGGCCGGGGGTTAATGAAAAACTGTTTTTT. It is translated as CASRPGVNEKLFF.

This clone has a handful of counts. The chain carries TRBV18 and TRBJ2-3; a weak D match, TRBD1 (6 bases). Trimming pared 3 bases from V and 0 bases from J, leaving 13 bases between. The CDR3 is made up of 16 amino acids. Germline loops: CDR1 KGHSH, CDR2 LQKENI. Here the CDR3 reads CASSPFGGQSTDTQYF. The CDR3 DNA follows: TGTGCCAGCTCACCCTTTGGGGGACAAAGCACAGATACGCAGTATTTT.

The J gene is TRBJ1-4, the V gene TRBV7-2; 9 bases agree with TRBD1. The CDR3 is made up of 15 amino acids. Germline CDR1 is SGHTA and CDR2 is FQGNSA. The V and J ends lost 5 bases and 8 bases, in that order; junction bases with no gene match: 9. CDR3 nucleotides: TGTGCCAGCAGCGCTGGACAGGGGATCTGGGAAAAACTGTTTTTT. Its translation is CASSAGQGIWEKLFF.

The chain uses TRBV6-5 and TRBJ1-1; D is possibly TRBD1 (5 bases). The CDR3 has 14 amino acids. The germline V gene encodes CDR1 MNHEY and CDR2 SVGAGI. V shed 6 bases and J shed 5 bases, with 16 bases lying between them. Written as DNA, the CDR3 is TGTGCCAGCAGCGGCCAGGGAGGAGGGACTGAAGCTTTCTTT. It codes for CASSGQGGGTEAFF.

J is TRBJ2-7 and V is TRBV15, with 7 bases fitting TRBD2. The CDR3 is 12 residues long. CDR1 LNHNV and CDR2 YYDKDF come from the germline V gene (reference sequence). Losses at the gene ends were 6 bases for V and 4 bases for J; bases not matched to a gene: 3. This CDR3 reads CATREGGYEQYF. CDR3 sequence (DNA): TGTGCCACCAGGGAGGGAGGGTACGAGCAGTACTTC.

The chain carries TRBV6-5 and TRBJ2-3, with D perhaps TRBD1 (5 bases). The CDR3 is 15 residues long. V shed 8 bases and J shed 2 bases, with 17 bases lying between them. Germline CDR1 MNHEY, CDR2 SVGAGI. The CDR3 loop reads CASRHGQGNTDTQYF. CDR3 coding DNA: TGTGCCAGCCGACACGGTCAGGGAAACACAGATACGCAGTATTTT.

The gene calls are TRBV10-1 and TRBJ2-5, with 12 bases fitting TRBD2. CDR1 and CDR2 from the germline V gene are WNHNN and SYGVQD (reference sequence). V dropped 5 bases and J dropped 2; count of bases not matched to a gene: 6. The CDR3 has 16 residues. The CDR3 loop reads CASSPGLAGPQETQYF. CDR3 sequence (DNA): TGCGCCAGCAGTCCCGGACTAGCGGGGCCTCAAGAGACCCAGTACTTC.

This rearrangement joins TRBV7-2 to TRBJ1-3; the D is unclear. This CDR3 is built from 14 residues. From germline, CDR1 is SGHTA and CDR2 FQGNSA. V was pared by 6 bases and J by 0 bases, with 9 bases between. The CDR3 DNA sequence: TGTGCCAGCAGAAGAATCGGCTCTGGAAACACCATATATTTT. This gives the protein CASRRIGSGNTIYF. Full variable domain (rest looked up from reference TRBV7-2 and TRBJ1-3): GAGVSQSPSNKVTEKGKDVELRCDPISGHTALYWYRQSLGQGLEFLIYFQGNSAPDKSGLPSDRFSAERTGGSVSTLTIQRTQQEDSAVYLCASRRIGSGNTIYFGEGSWLTVV.

The chain uses TRBV2 and TRBJ2-1; possible D gene TRBD2, 5 bases. CDR1 and CDR2 (germline): SNHLY, FYNNEI. The V and J ends lost 1 base and 10 bases respectively, with 14 bases between them. The CDR3 loop spans 14 amino acids. The CDR3 coding sequence is TGTGCCAGCAGTGAAGGTATAAAGGGCGGGGAGCAGTTCTTC. Residues: CASSEGIKGGEQFF.

This chain links TRBV3-1 (or the pseudogene TRBV3-2) with TRBJ2-7; unclear D gene. The germline V and J ends were trimmed by 0 bases and 1 base, with 7 bases remaining between them. CDR3 size: 14 residues. Germline CDR1 LGHDT, CDR2 YNNKEL (reference sequence). The CDR3 sequence is CASSQDWGSYEQYF. CDR3 sequence (DNA): TGTGCCAGCAGCCAAGATTGGGGTTCCTACGAGCAGTACTTC.

The rearrangement links TRBV18 to TRBJ2-5; either TRBD1 or TRBD2 may supply D (5 bases each). The V end was cut by 2 bases, the J end by 1 base, with 8 bases between. Germline V gene data show CDR1 as KGHSH and CDR2 as LQKENI. The CDR3 consists of 14 residues. The CDR3 nucleotides read TGTGCCAGCTCACCAGGGGACCTCCAAGAGACCCAGTACTTC. Translation gives CASSPGDLQETQYF.

Turning to this clone: This sample includes further DNA sequences coding for the same CDR3. V gene TRBV7-9 combines with J gene TRBJ1-5, with D possibly being TRBD1 (5 bases). With 5 bases removed from V and 6 bases from J, the gap between germline ends came to 14 bases. Per germline, CDR1 SEHNR and CDR2 FQNEAQ (reference sequence). The CDR3 contains 14 residues. CDR3 sequence (DNA): TGTGCCAGCAGCCTGGGCCAGGGCGGTCAGCCCCAGCATTTT. Protein sequence: CASSLGQGGQPQHF.

The CDR3 is CASSPGTGSSGANVLTF. CDR3 DNA: TGCGCCAGCAGCCCCGGGACAGGGAGCTCTGGGGCCAACGTCCTGACTTTC. This rearrangement joins TRBV10-1 to TRBJ2-6, with 9 bases identical to TRBD1. The ends lost 6 bases at V and 0 bases at J; junction bases unmatched: 6. Germline lookup yields CDR1 WNHNN and CDR2 SYGVQD (reference sequence). This CDR3 has 17 amino acids.

This CDR3 reads CASSPQLVLHNSPLHF. For the CDR3, the DNA is TGTGCCAGCAGCCCCCAGTTAGTTCTACATAATTCACCCCTCCACTTT. The chain recombines TRBV3-1 (or the pseudogene TRBV3-2) with TRBJ1-6; D uncertain. The germline V gene encodes CDR1 LGHDT and CDR2 YNNKEL (reference sequence). Trimming removed 4 bases at V and 5 bases at J, with 15 bases between. This CDR3 spans 16 amino acids.

The rearrangement joins TRBV30 to TRBJ2-1; 10 bases align to TRBD2. CDR1 GTSNPN and CDR2 SVGIG come from the germline V gene (reference sequence). J lost 7 bases, V lost 2 bases, and 5 bases had no gene match. The length of the CDR3 is 14 residues. CDR3 sequence reads: CAWSPGLATNEQFF. CDR3 nucleotide sequence: TGTGCCTGGAGTCCGGGACTAGCGACGAATGAGCAGTTCTTC.

The chain uses TRBV7-6 and TRBJ2-5; no firm D call. Trimming shortened V by 2 bases and J by 5 bases, and 15 bases separated the two germline ends. Germline-derived CDR1 and CDR2 are SGHVS and FNYEAQ. This CDR3 contains 15 residues. The CDR3: CASSLNPGTVETQYF. In DNA form, the CDR3 reads TGTGCCAGCAGCTTAAACCCCGGAACAGTGGAGACCCAGTACTTC. The variable domain in full, with the rest retrieved from reference TRBV7-6 and TRBJ2-5, is GAGVSQSPRYKVTKRGQDVALRCDPISGHVSLYWYRQALGQGPEFLTYFNYEAQQDKSGLPNDRFSAERPEGSISTLTIQRTEQRDSAMYRCASSLNPGTVETQYFGPGTRLLVL.

This chain uses TRBV19 with TRBJ1-3; no definite D call. The CDR3 runs to 15 residues. Trimming shortened V by 7 bases and J by 0 bases, and 13 bases separated the two germline ends. Germline values: CDR1 LNHDA, CDR2 SQIVND (reference sequence). CDR3 sequence: CASNPTVNSGNTIYF. The CDR3 DNA reads TGTGCCAGTAACCCGACCGTAAACTCTGGAAACACCATATATTTT.

This chain links TRBV29-1 with TRBJ2-1; D perhaps matches TRBD2 (6 bases). V lost 4 bases and J 0 bases, leaving 10 bases between the germline ends. This CDR3 is 14 amino acids long. CDR1 is SQVTM and CDR2 is ANQGSEA in the germline V gene. This CDR3 reads CSVGRGSSYNEQFF. DNA of the CDR3: TGCAGCGTTGGCCGGGGGAGCTCCTACAATGAGCAGTTCTTC.

V and J are TRBV5-1 and TRBJ2-5; possible D gene TRBD2, 6 bases. Trimming took off 0 bases at V and 4 bases at J, with 10 bases between the two ends. This CDR3 region has 14 residues. Germline CDR1 reads SGHRS; CDR2 reads YFSETQ. The CDR3 is CASSLGRVRETQYF. DNA of the CDR3: TGCGCCAGCAGCTTGGGGAGGGTACGAGAGACCCAGTACTTC.